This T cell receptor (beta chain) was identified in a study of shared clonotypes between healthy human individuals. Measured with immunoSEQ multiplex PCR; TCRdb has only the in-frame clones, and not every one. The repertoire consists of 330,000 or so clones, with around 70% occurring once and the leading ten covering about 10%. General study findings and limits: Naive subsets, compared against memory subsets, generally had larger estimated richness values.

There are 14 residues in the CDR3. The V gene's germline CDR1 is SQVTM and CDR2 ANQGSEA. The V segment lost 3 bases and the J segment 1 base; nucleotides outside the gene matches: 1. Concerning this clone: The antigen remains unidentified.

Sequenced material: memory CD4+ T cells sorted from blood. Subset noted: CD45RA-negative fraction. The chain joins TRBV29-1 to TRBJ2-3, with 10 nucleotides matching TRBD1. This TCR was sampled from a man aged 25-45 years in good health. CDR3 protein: CSVEGTGGTDTQYF. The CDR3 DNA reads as TGCAGCGTTGAGGGGACAGGGGGCACAGATACGCAGTATTTT.